This entry describes one T cell receptor beta chain. A quantity of about 0.5 to 1 ug RNA underwent reverse transcription using random hexamers. From the immunoSEQ multiplex PCR reads, TCRdb called clonotypes with MiXCR, one entry per CDR3 protein. The sample records 150,000 to 180,000 distinct CDR3 sequences, 94% being singletons. Sequencing of TCR beta covered CD8+ and CD4+ T cells obtained from blood. This sample was taken from a study of CD8 T cells in Susac syndrome. The CDR3 sequence is 17 residues long. Trimming removed 5 bases from V and 0 bases from J, with 18 bases in between. Per the germline V gene, CDR1 is SGHVS and CDR2 is FNYEAQ.

This chain connects TRBV7-6 to TRBJ2-3, with D possibly being TRBD2 (7 bases). The sequence was obtained from a human donor with multiple sclerosis. The specimen was CD8+ T cells from PBMCs. CDR3 loop: CASSLLPRGASTDTQYF. DNA for the CDR3: TGTGCCAGCAGCCTACTACCCCGGGGGGCTAGCACAGATACGCAGTATTTT.